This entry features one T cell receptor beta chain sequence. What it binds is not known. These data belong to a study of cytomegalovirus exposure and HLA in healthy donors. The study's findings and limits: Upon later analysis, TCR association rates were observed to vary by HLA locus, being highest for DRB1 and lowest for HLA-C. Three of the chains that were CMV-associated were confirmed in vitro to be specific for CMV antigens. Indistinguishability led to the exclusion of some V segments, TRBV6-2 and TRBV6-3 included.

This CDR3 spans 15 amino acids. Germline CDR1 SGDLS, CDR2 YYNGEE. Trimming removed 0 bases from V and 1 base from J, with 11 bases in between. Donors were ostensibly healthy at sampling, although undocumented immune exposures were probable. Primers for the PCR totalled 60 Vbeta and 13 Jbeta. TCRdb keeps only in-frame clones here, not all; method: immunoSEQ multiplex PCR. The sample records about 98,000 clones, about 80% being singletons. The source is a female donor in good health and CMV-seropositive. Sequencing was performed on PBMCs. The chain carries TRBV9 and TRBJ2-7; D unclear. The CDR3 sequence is CASSVDTGLSYEQYF. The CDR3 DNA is TGTGCCAGCAGCGTAGATACCGGGTTATCCTACGAGCAGTACTTC.